These T cell receptor beta chains were read from a single sample in a study of blood T cell repertoires in COVID-19. Libraries were prepared by immunoSEQ multiplex PCR; TCRdb keeps only in-frame clonotypes and omits some of them. This sample has some 220,000 clones, with 83% found just once. The sample consisted of peripheral blood. The origin of the receptors is a woman under 40 with COVID-19, enrolled during active disease. The CDR3 runs from the conserved cysteine through the conserved F or W. The D gene is left open where the match is weak. Size values are once, few and many counts, or a class for expanded clones, and some rows have none.

V gene: TRBV5-5
clone size: NA
J gene: TRBJ2-5
D gene: NA
CDR3 protein: CASILDGGAQYF
CDR3 DNA: TGTGCCAGCATCCTGGACGGAGGAGCCCAGTACTTC

V gene: TRBV12-3/TRBV12-4
clone size: NA
J gene: TRBJ1-5
D gene: NA
CDR3 protein: CASSLRENQPQHF
CDR3 DNA: TGTGCCAGCAGTTTAAGAGAAAATCAGCCCCAGCATTTT

V gene: TRBV3-1/TRBV3-2
clone size: few
J gene: TRBJ2-3
D gene: NA
CDR3 protein: CASSQDDGGRVTDTQYF
CDR3 DNA: TGTGCCAGCAGCCAAGATGACGGGGGAAGAGTTACAGATACGCAGTATTTT

V gene: TRBV5-4
clone size: NA
J gene: TRBJ2-1
D gene: TRBD2
CDR3 protein: CASSVKRGGNEQFF
CDR3 DNA: TGTGCCAGCAGCGTTAAGCGGGGGGGCAATGAGCAGTTCTTC

V gene: TRBV4-3
clone size: NA
J gene: TRBJ2-7
D gene: NA
CDR3 protein: CASSQGDREGTRVYEQYF
CDR3 DNA: TGCGCCAGCAGCCAAGGCGATAGGGAAGGGACACGAGTCTACGAGCAGTACTTC

V gene: TRBV10-1
clone size: NA
J gene: TRBJ2-5
D gene: NA
CDR3 protein: CASSESFRRGQETQYF
CDR3 DNA: TGCGCCAGCAGTGAGTCCTTCCGCAGGGGTCAAGAGACCCAGTACTTC

V gene: TRBV30
clone size: NA
J gene: TRBJ1-5
D gene: NA
CDR3 protein: CAWSVHSGAVQPQHF
CDR3 DNA: TGTGCCTGGAGTGTACACTCAGGGGCTGTTCAGCCCCAGCATTTT

V gene: TRBV3-1/TRBV3-2
clone size: few
J gene: TRBJ1-1
D gene: TRBD1
CDR3 protein: CASSPGTVGTEAFF
CDR3 DNA: TGTGCCAGCAGCCCCGGGACAGTAGGCACTGAAGCTTTCTTT

V gene: TRBV3-1/TRBV3-2
clone size: NA
J gene: TRBJ2-7
D gene: NA
CDR3 protein: CASSQAFRDLYSYEQYF
CDR3 DNA: TGTGCCAGCAGCCAAGCTTTTCGGGACTTATACTCCTACGAGCAGTACTTC

V gene: TRBV25-1
clone size: NA
J gene: TRBJ2-5
D gene: TRBD2
CDR3 protein: CASSESGRAETQYF
CDR3 DNA: TGTGCCAGCAGTGAGTCCGGGAGGGCCGAGACCCAGTACTTC

V gene: TRBV28
clone size: few
J gene: TRBJ2-5
D gene: TRBD2
CDR3 protein: CASSLPLSGGGQETQYF
CDR3 DNA: TGTGCCAGCAGTCTCCCCCTGAGCGGGGGTGGGCAAGAGACCCAGTACTTC

V gene: TRBV5-1
clone size: few
J gene: TRBJ2-7
D gene: TRBD1
CDR3 protein: CASSPGQGNEQYF
CDR3 DNA: TGCGCCAGCAGCCCGGGACAGGGAAACGAGCAGTACTTC

V gene: TRBV5-4
clone size: NA
J gene: TRBJ2-7
D gene: TRBD1
CDR3 protein: CASSFTRQGSYEQYF
CDR3 DNA: TGTGCCAGCAGCTTCACCCGACAGGGCTCATACGAGCAGTACTTC

V gene: TRBV3-1/TRBV3-2
clone size: NA
J gene: TRBJ2-7
D gene: TRBD2
CDR3 protein: CASSLRTAGGTITYEQYF
CDR3 DNA: TGTGCCAGCAGCTTACGGACGGCGGGGGGAACCATCACCTACGAGCAGTACTTC

V gene: TRBV9
clone size: NA
J gene: TRBJ1-1
D gene: NA
CDR3 protein: CASSVDGMNTEAFF
CDR3 DNA: TGTGCCAGCAGCGTAGACGGTATGAACACTGAAGCTTTCTTT

V gene: TRBV7-9
clone size: NA
J gene: TRBJ2-1
D gene: NA
CDR3 protein: CASSFSESSYNEQFF
CDR3 DNA: TGTGCCAGCAGCTTTAGCGAAAGCTCCTACAATGAGCAGTTCTTC

V gene: TRBV4-3
clone size: NA
J gene: TRBJ2-1
D gene: NA
CDR3 protein: CASSPRDFGEQFF
CDR3 DNA: TGCGCCAGCAGCCCCCGGGACTTTGGTGAGCAGTTCTTC

V gene: TRBV5-1
clone size: NA
J gene: TRBJ2-3
D gene: TRBD1
CDR3 protein: CASSSGTGGADTQYF
CDR3 DNA: TGCGCCAGCAGTTCAGGGACAGGGGGAGCAGATACGCAGTATTTT

V gene: TRBV4-1
clone size: NA
J gene: TRBJ2-3
D gene: TRBD2
CDR3 protein: CASSQLHSGSRDTQYF
CDR3 DNA: TGCGCCAGCAGCCAATTACATAGCGGGAGCAGAGATACGCAGTATTTT

V gene: TRBV21-1
clone size: NA
J gene: TRBJ2-3
D gene: NA
CDR3 protein: CASSKGGGGAQYF
CDR3 DNA: TGTGCCAGCAGCAAAGGAGGCGGCGGTGCGCAGTATTTT

V gene: TRBV3-1/TRBV3-2
clone size: NA
J gene: TRBJ1-4
D gene: NA
CDR3 protein: CASSTRGRSNLSRLFF
CDR3 DNA: TGTGCCAGCAGCACAAGAGGGAGGAGCAACCTCTCTAGACTGTTTTTT

V gene: TRBV4-1
clone size: NA
J gene: TRBJ1-6
D gene: TRBD1
CDR3 protein: CASSQGQGDSPLHF
CDR3 DNA: TGCGCCAGCAGCCAAGGACAGGGGGATTCACCCCTCCACTTT

V gene: TRBV5-1
clone size: NA
J gene: TRBJ1-2
D gene: TRBD1
CDR3 protein: CASSLRDRVYSSNGYTF
CDR3 DNA: TGCGCCAGCAGCCTCCGGGACAGGGTCTATTCAAGCAACGGCTACACCTTC

V gene: TRBV12-5
clone size: NA
J gene: TRBJ1-6
D gene: NA
CDR3 protein: CASGTGNSPLHF
CDR3 DNA: TGTGCTAGTGGTACAGGGAATTCACCCCTCCACTTT